Below, one TCR beta chain is given with its context. Antigen specificity is unknown. There are 15 residues in the CDR3. Between the trimmed V and J ends, which lost 8 bases and 0 bases, there was a span of 14 bases. The germline V gene has CDR1 SGHTA and CDR2 FQGNSA. This entry belongs to a study of OX40 agonist ivuxolimab in advanced cancers. The overall study: Ivuxolimab, an agonistic anti-OX40 (CD134) antibody, was given to patients. Dose-escalation patients had hepatocellular carcinoma, melanoma, renal cell or head and neck cancer.

Overall study results and limits: Among some nonresponders, normalized T-cell clonal expansion was also low.

Samples of blood were obtained at baseline, on cycle 4 day 1, and on cycle 7 day 1. TCRdb keeps only in-frame clones here, not all; method: immunoSEQ multiplex PCR. The top ten clones hold about 0.75% of a sample with about 64,000 clones, approximately 88% of them seen once. Sequenced here: CD4+ or CD8+ T cells sorted from blood, sampled in a trial of the OX40 agonist ivuxolimab. The V gene is TRBV7-2, the J gene TRBJ2-1; D may match TRBD1 or TRBD2 (5 bases each). The origin of this receptor is an adult with an advanced solid tumor such as melanoma, head and neck, liver or kidney cancer. DNA of the CDR3: TGTGCCAGCGGCCGGGACCTCAACTCCTACAATGAGCAGTTCTTC. Protein sequence: CASGRDLNSYNEQFF.